This entry lists 26 T cell receptor beta chains sequenced from one sample in a study of human T cells and chemical hapten exposure. One entry per CDR3 protein, called by TCRdb with MiXCR from the RACE reads. The sample yields around 300,000 distinct CDR3 sequences, around 6.9% seen once. Time point: patch test 1, 2 weeks after DPC sensitization. Treatment indicated: therapeutic diphenylcyclopropenone sensitization with weekly scalp DPC. Sequencing was performed on whole blood, taken in connection with sensitization to the hapten diphenylcyclopropenone (DPC). These TCRs come from a woman aged 18-30 years with alopecia areata. Some clones in this sample may be carry-over from other donors' samples.

This clonotype was seen a few times. The genes are TRBV7-2 and TRBJ2-1; D unresolved. Looked up from germline, CDR1 is SGHTA and CDR2 is FQGNSA. The CDR3 has 14 residues. The germline V and J ends were trimmed by 1 base and 7 bases, with 11 bases remaining between them. This chain's CDR3 is CASSLEPRNNEQFF. The DNA of the CDR3 is TGTGCCAGCAGCTTAGAACCCAGGAATAATGAGCAGTTCTTC.

This clonotype has only a few counts. CDR3 sequence (DNA): TGTGCCAGCAGCGAAAGACGGGCCAGCAGCACAGATACGCAGTATTTT. Protein: CASSERRASSTDTQYF. V usage is TRBV2 and J usage is TRBJ2-3, with D unclear. Germline-derived CDR1 and CDR2 are SNHLY and FYNNEI. The V gene lost 6 bases and the J gene lost 0 bases, with 16 bases spanning the gap. The CDR3 is 16 residues long.

This clonotype was recorded a few times. This chain joins TRBV4-1 and TRBJ2-1; possibly TRBD2 for D (5 bases). CDR1 is MGHRA and CDR2 is YSYEKL in the germline V gene. V lost 0 bases, J lost 10 bases, and 16 bases lay in between. The length of the CDR3 is 15 residues. This CDR3 is CASSQDFPSTREQFF. The CDR3 bases are TGCGCCAGCAGCCAAGATTTCCCTAGCACGCGGGAGCAGTTCTTC.

The sample holds a few counts of this clonotype. The chain uses TRBV27 and TRBJ1-1; TRBD1 matches at 7 bases. This CDR3 has 15 amino acids. The ends lost 5 bases at V and 0 bases at J; junction bases unmatched: 6. Germline assignment: CDR1 MNHEY and CDR2 SMNVEV (reference sequence). This CDR3 reads CASSPLDRVNTEAFF. The CDR3, as DNA: TGTGCCAGCAGTCCCCTAGACAGGGTGAACACTGAAGCTTTCTTT.

This clonotype was counted between two and nine times. The chain joins TRBV3-1 to TRBJ1-1; D call uncertain. Trimming removed 5 bases from V and 0 bases from J, with 10 bases in between. Germline V gene sequence: CDR1 LGHDT, CDR2 YNNKEL (reference sequence). This CDR3 spans 14 amino acids. The CDR3 bases are TGTGCCAGCAGCTCCAGGCGAATGAACACTGAAGCTTTCTTT. Translation gives CASSSRRMNTEAFF.

The J gene is TRBJ2-3, the V gene TRBV9; 10 nucleotides line up with TRBD2. Germline V gene data show CDR1 as SGDLS and CDR2 as YYNGEE. The CDR3 has 14 residues. Losses at the gene ends were 5 bases for V and 6 bases for J; bases not matched to a gene: 6. The CDR3 spells CASRPSGGFDTQYF. Here the CDR3 DNA reads TGTGCCAGCAGACCTAGCGGGGGATTTGATACGCAGTATTTT.

This clonotype was observed at least ten times. The rearrangement uses TRBV6-5 and TRBJ2-1; D is possibly TRBD2 (7 bases). The V end was cut by 5 bases, the J end by 5 bases, with 10 bases between. CDR3 length: 13 residues. The germline V gene encodes CDR1 MNHEY and CDR2 SVGAGI. This CDR3 is CASSQGRDNEQFF. CDR3 nucleotide sequence: TGTGCCAGCAGTCAGGGGAGGGACAATGAGCAGTTCTTC.

This clonotype was seen ten or more times. The V and J genes are TRBV27 and TRBJ1-2; 10 nucleotides agree with TRBD1. The CDR3 consists of 14 residues. The germline gives CDR1 MNHEY, CDR2 SMNVEV (reference sequence). The junction had 4 bases not matched to a gene; V was cut back by 4 bases and J by 5 bases. As DNA, the CDR3 is TGTGCCAGCAGTTGGACAGGGGGGAGATATGGCTACACCTTC. Translation: CASSWTGGRYGYTF.

This clonotype was seen ten or more times. The chain is built from TRBV28 and TRBJ2-7, with D hard to call. This CDR3 has 13 amino acids. V lost 2 bases to trimming and J lost 3 bases, with 8 bases between them. CDR1 and CDR2 (germline): MDHEN, SYDVKM. The CDR3: CASSLGQDYEQYF. The CDR3 DNA sequence: TGTGCCAGCAGTTTAGGTCAGGACTACGAGCAGTACTTC.

The sample holds a few counts of this clonotype. The rearrangement links TRBV5-4 to TRBJ2-5; 8 bases match TRBD2. V lost 9 bases and J lost 3; bases outside the gene matches: 7. This CDR3 has 13 amino acids. Germline V lookup: CDR1 SGHNT, CDR2 YYREEE (reference sequence). The CDR3 DNA reads TGTGCCACCGCCGGGGGGGCGGAAGAGACCCAGTACTTC. This translates into CATAGGAEETQYF.

This clonotype was counted between two and nine times. The V gene is TRBV12-3 or TRBV12-4, the J gene TRBJ1-4; 9 bases are a match to TRBD1. This CDR3 comprises 13 residues. The trim removed 6 bases at V and 4 bases at J, leaving 0 bases unmatched. The CDR3 loop is CASRTGGNEKLFF. DNA for the CDR3: TGTGCCAGCAGGACAGGGGGTAATGAAAAACTGTTTTTT.

This clonotype showed up many times. This chain connects TRBV6-5 to TRBJ2-3; possibly TRBD1 for D (6 bases). V was shortened by 0 bases and J by 5 bases, with 9 bases between the two germline ends. The CDR3 contains 14 residues. CDR1 MNHEY and CDR2 SVGAGI come from the germline V gene. The CDR3 region is CASSYSMTGDTQYF. In nucleotides, the CDR3 is TGTGCCAGCAGTTACTCAATGACAGGAGATACGCAGTATTTT.

The rearrangement uses TRBV7-8 and TRBJ2-3; either TRBD1 or TRBD2 may supply D (5 bases each). Trimming left V 8 bases short and J 0 bases short, with 12 bases between. Germline CDR1 is SGHVS and CDR2 is FQNEAQ. The length of the CDR3 is 14 residues. The CDR3 coding sequence is TGTGCCAGCCTCAATTGGGGGAGCACAGATACGCAGTATTTT. It specifies CASLNWGSTDTQYF.

This clonotype has a count of ten or more. This chain uses TRBV7-2 with TRBJ2-1, with TRBD2 identical over 7 bases. V lost 1 base and J lost 4; bases outside the gene matches: 4. The CDR3 extends over 15 amino acids. The V gene's germline CDR1 is SGHTA and CDR2 FQGNSA. The CDR3 nucleotides read TGTGCCAGCAGCTTAGATGGGGGGGTGTACAATGAGCAGTTCTTC. Translation: CASSLDGGVYNEQFF.

This clonotype has more than one count but fewer than ten. CDR3 sequence: CSARVFRVPGELFF. In DNA, the CDR3 is TGCAGTGCTAGAGTCTTCAGGGTCCCCGGGGAGCTGTTTTTT. This chain links TRBV20-1 with TRBJ2-2; possibly TRBD1 for D (5 bases). The CDR3 runs 14 residues. Between the trimmed V and J ends, which lost 1 base and 6 bases, there was a span of 12 bases. Germline V gene data show CDR1 as DFQATT and CDR2 as SNEGSKA (reference sequence).

This clonotype was seen ten or more times. This sequence joins TRBV2 and TRBJ2-5, with 10 bases fitting TRBD2. V shed 6 bases, J shed 4 bases, and the junction held 14 bases outside the gene matches. This CDR3 comprises 17 residues. Germline CDR1 is SNHLY and CDR2 is FYNNEI. CDR3 bases: TGTGCCAGCAGCCCCAACGGGAGCGGGGGGGCGCTAGAGACCCAGTACTTC. This gives the protein CASSPNGSGGALETQYF.

The table lists this clonotype with many counts. The chain uses TRBV9 and TRBJ2-5; D ambiguous. The CDR3 loop spans 12 amino acids. The germline V and J ends were trimmed by 4 bases and 14 bases, with 18 bases remaining between them. From germline, CDR1 is SGDLS and CDR2 YYNGEE. This CDR3 reads CASSPDRGSPYF. The CDR3 DNA sequence: TGTGCCAGCAGCCCAGATCGTGGATCACCCTACTTC.

The V and J genes are TRBV2 and TRBJ2-2; D is uncertain. CDR1 and CDR2 (germline): SNHLY, FYNNEI. This CDR3 is built from 15 residues. V shed 2 bases and J shed 0 bases, with 7 bases lying between them. This CDR3 is CASSENSPNTGELFF. CDR3 sequence (DNA): TGTGCCAGCAGTGAAAACAGCCCGAACACCGGGGAGCTGTTTTTT. The entire variable domain, with the rest obtained from reference TRBV2 and TRBJ2-2, is as follows: EPEVTQTPSHQVTQMGQEVILRCVPISNHLYFYWYRQILGQKVEFLVSFYNNEISEKSEIFDDQFSVERPDGSNFTLKIRSTKLEDSAMYFCASSENSPNTGELFFGEGSRLTVL.

This clonotype came up a few times. The rearrangement joins TRBV3-1 to TRBJ1-6; D unresolved. Germline V gene data show CDR1 as LGHDT and CDR2 as YNNKEL (reference sequence). The CDR3 totals 13 residues. Trimming removed 6 bases from V and 5 bases from J, with 8 bases in between. CDR3 loop: CASRVGNNSPLHF. The DNA of the CDR3 is TGTGCCAGCAGGGTAGGGAATAATTCACCCCTCCACTTT.

The chain links TRBV4-2 to TRBJ2-3; tentatively, D is TRBD2 (6 bases). The germline V and J ends were trimmed by 2 bases and 6 bases, with 18 bases remaining between them. Germline CDR1 LGHNA, CDR2 YNFKEQ. This CDR3 is built from 16 residues. The CDR3 loop reads CASSQRAGPSVDTQYF. The CDR3 region has the DNA TGTGCCAGCAGCCAACGGGCGGGGCCGTCAGTCGATACGCAGTATTTT.

This clonotype appeared many times. The chain joins TRBV6-2 or TRBV6-3 to TRBJ2-3; 9 nucleotides line up with TRBD2. Germline CDR1 is MNHEY and CDR2 is SVGEGT. Trimming took 2 bases from V and 2 from J; bases not matched to a gene: 8. The CDR3 is made up of 17 amino acids. The CDR3 DNA is TGTGCCAGCAGTTACACCCAGACTAGCGGCCTCACAGATACGCAGTATTTT. Its protein product is CASSYTQTSGLTDTQYF.

This sequence joins TRBV2 and TRBJ2-1; 14 positions match TRBD2. Looked up from germline, CDR1 is SNHLY and CDR2 is FYNNEI. This CDR3 comprises 14 residues. The trim removed 3 bases at V and 11 bases at J, leaving 3 bases unmatched. The CDR3 reads CASSEGTSGGQQFF. For the CDR3, the DNA is TGTGCCAGCAGTGAGGGGACTAGCGGGGGTCAGCAGTTCTTC.

Remarks on this clonotype: The junction departs from the called germline gene at one end, perhaps through a read error. The genes are TRBV6-6 and TRBJ2-3, with TRBD1 as a possible D gene (6 bases). Germline V gene lookup returns CDR1 MNHNY and CDR2 SVGAGI (reference sequence). This CDR3 spans 15 amino acids. The chain's CDR3 is CASTYRATGTDTQYF. CDR3 coding DNA: TGTGCCAGCACTTACAGGGCAACCGGCACAGACACGCAGTATTTT.

This clonotype was recorded many times. The rearrangement links TRBV28 to TRBJ1-4; weak D call: TRBD1 (5 bases). The V end was cut by 3 bases, the J end by 7 bases, with 18 bases between. The CDR3 runs to 16 residues. Germline V gene sequence: CDR1 MDHEN, CDR2 SYDVKM. The CDR3 DNA is TGTGCCAGCAGTTTCAGCTGGCCCAGGGAGGCTGAAAAACTGTTTTTT. This gives the protein CASSFSWPREAEKLFF.

This clonotype occurred many times. The chain recombines TRBV27 with TRBJ2-5; 9 bases are shared with TRBD2. The V gene's germline CDR1 is MNHEY and CDR2 SMNVEV (reference sequence). This CDR3 spans 17 amino acids. Trimming at V came to 4 bases and at J to 1 base, leaving 10 bases not matched to a gene. The CDR3 sequence: CASSSLLAGPSQETQYF. CDR3 bases: TGTGCCAGCAGTTCTTTACTAGCGGGCCCTTCCCAAGAGACCCAGTACTTC.

The rearrangement uses TRBV4-3 and TRBJ2-1; 9 bases match TRBD2. Germline trimming cut 6 bases from V and 4 bases from J; bases unmatched to any gene: 13. Germline CDR1 reads LGHNA; CDR2 reads YSLEER. The CDR3 spans 17 residues. As DNA, the CDR3 is TGCGCCAGCAGTCGCGTCGTTCTAGCGGGGCCATACAATGAGCAGTTCTTC. It encodes CASSRVVLAGPYNEQFF.